A single sample is the source of the 21 T cell receptor beta chains below, sequenced in a study of patients and donors after allogeneic stem cell transplantation. TCRdb reprocessed the RT-PCR reads via MiXCR and lists one record per CDR3 protein. The table includes about 89,000 distinct CDR3 sequences, around 48% detected once. The sample was blood, either unsorted or a sorted T cell fraction (not recorded which). Receptors were obtained from a human donor who was either an allogeneic HSCT recipient or a stem cell or donor lymphocyte infusion donor (not recorded which). It is not recorded whose cells these are; they may come from a transplant donor.

The chain carries TRBV20-1 and TRBJ2-7, with D possibly matching TRBD1 (6 bases). CDR1 and CDR2 from the germline V gene are DFQATT and SNEGSKA (reference sequence). The CDR3 totals 18 residues. V shed 1 base and J shed 5 bases, with 27 bases lying between them. The CDR3 nucleotides read TGCAGTGCTAGAGGGATTAAACTACAGGGTGGTTTCGGCGACGAGCAGTACTTC. Encoded protein: CSARGIKLQGGFGDEQYF.

The chain is built from TRBV27 and TRBJ1-2; D is uncertain. V lost 2 bases, J lost 2 bases, and 6 bases lay in between. CDR1 is MNHEY, CDR2 SMNVEV, per germline (reference sequence). The CDR3 covers 13 residues. Written as DNA, the CDR3 is TGTGCCAGCAGTTTAATAGGGAACTATGGCTACACCTTC. Its protein product is CASSLIGNYGYTF.

This clonotype was detected only a few times. V usage is TRBV20-1 and J usage is TRBJ1-1; 9 bases map to TRBD1. Germline V CDR1 and CDR2: DFQATT, SNEGSKA (reference sequence). V lost 6 bases, J lost 7 bases, and 9 bases stayed unmatched. This CDR3 contains 13 residues. The CDR3 sequence: CSAPDRGSFEAFF. CDR3 nucleotide sequence: TGCAGTGCGCCAGACAGGGGGTCTTTTGAAGCTTTCTTT.

This chain connects TRBV3-1 to TRBJ1-2; D ambiguous. Trimming left V 0 bases short and J 5 bases short, with 7 bases between. From germline, CDR1 is LGHDT and CDR2 YNNKEL (reference sequence). The CDR3 is 13 residues long. CDR3 in amino acids: CASSQDLGYGYTF. In DNA form, the CDR3 reads TGTGCCAGCAGCCAAGACCTCGGGTATGGCTACACCTTC.

J is TRBJ2-1 and V is TRBV12-3 or TRBV12-4; D possibly corresponds to TRBD1 (6 bases). CDR3 length: 12 amino acids. The V end was cut by 5 bases, the J end by 12 bases, with 14 bases between. In DNA, the CDR3 is TGTGCCAGCAGTATTTTACAGGGTGGGCAGTTCTTC. It specifies CASSILQGGQFF.

The J gene is TRBJ2-1, the V gene TRBV10-1; possible D gene TRBD2, 5 bases. Deletions cut 2 bases from V and 6 bases from J, with 11 bases between. CDR1 is WNHNN, CDR2 SYGVQD, per germline (reference sequence). This CDR3 spans 14 amino acids. CDR3 nucleotide sequence: TGCGCCAGCAGTGAGAATCCGGGATTCAATGAGCAGTTCTTC. Protein sequence: CASSENPGFNEQFF.

This clonotype was observed many times. The chain is built from TRBV12-3 or TRBV12-4 and TRBJ1-5; 7 bases are shared with TRBD1. Trimming took 5 bases from V and 0 from J; bases not matched to a gene: 4. The CDR3 has 15 residues. DNA of the CDR3: TGTGCCAGCAGTGGACAGGTATATAGCAATCAGCCCCAGCATTTT. Amino acid sequence: CASSGQVYSNQPQHF.

The rearrangement joins TRBV27 to TRBJ1-5; 7 bases fit TRBD1. The junction had 1 base not matched to a gene; V was cut back by 0 bases and J by 2 bases. The CDR3 covers 15 residues. Per the germline V gene, CDR1 is MNHEY and CDR2 is SMNVEV (reference sequence). This CDR3 reads CASSLSGTGNQPQHF. The CDR3 nucleotides are TGTGCCAGCAGTTTATCCGGGACAGGCAATCAGCCCCAGCATTTT.

The CDR3, as DNA: TGTGCCATCAGTGAAATGGGGAGAGACACCGGGGAGCTGTTTTTT. This codes for CAISEMGRDTGELFF. The chain joins TRBV10-3 to TRBJ2-2, with D perhaps TRBD2 (5 bases). The V gene lost 3 bases and the J gene lost 3 bases, with 11 bases spanning the gap. The CDR3 consists of 15 residues. The germline V gene encodes CDR1 ENHRY and CDR2 SYGVKD.

This clonotype was picked up one time. The rearrangement uses TRBV4-3 and TRBJ1-2; D is uncertain. The germline CDR1 and CDR2 sequences are LGHNA and YSLEER. CDR3 length equals 15 residues. Trimming cost V 0 bases and J 4 bases, with 12 bases left between them. CDR3 sequence (DNA): TGCGCCAGCAGCCAAGATTCGGCACAGACCTATGGCTACACCTTC. Amino acids: CASSQDSAQTYGYTF.

The chain employs TRBV19 and TRBJ1-1, with TRBD1 matching 7 bases. CDR3 length: 14 amino acids. J lost 5 bases, V lost 6 bases, and 9 bases had no gene match. Germline V gives CDR1 LNHDA, CDR2 SQIVND (reference sequence). The chain's CDR3 is CASRFDRVDTEAFF. The CDR3 DNA follows: TGTGCCAGTAGATTCGACAGGGTGGATACTGAAGCTTTCTTT.

The chain recombines TRBV12-3 or TRBV12-4 with TRBJ1-2; 7 bases are a match to TRBD1. The CDR3 covers 16 residues. The trim removed 6 bases at V and 0 bases at J, leaving 10 bases unmatched. The CDR3 sequence: CASRQNRDRSNYGYTF. The CDR3, as DNA: TGTGCCAGCAGGCAAAACCGGGACAGATCTAACTATGGCTACACCTTC.

The table lists this clonotype with a few counts. The J gene is TRBJ2-1, the V gene TRBV12-3 or TRBV12-4; D is possibly TRBD1 or TRBD2 (5 bases each). Trimming removed 1 base at V and 7 bases at J, with 11 bases between. This CDR3 has 14 amino acids. The CDR3 protein is CASSLVVGVNEQFF. CDR3 nucleotide sequence: TGTGCCAGCAGTTTAGTCGTGGGGGTAAATGAGCAGTTCTTC.

V and J are TRBV12-3 or TRBV12-4 and TRBJ1-2; 7 nucleotides line up with TRBD1. With V trimmed by 5 bases and J by 3 bases, 12 bases remained unmatched. This CDR3 comprises 16 residues. CDR3 protein: CASSAGTADLDYGYTF. CDR3 DNA: TGTGCCAGCAGTGCCGGGACAGCGGATTTAGACTATGGCTACACCTTC.

The rearrangement joins TRBV6-6 to TRBJ1-2; 8 positions agree with TRBD1. V was pared by 2 bases and J by 7 bases, with 6 bases of the junction left unmatched. The CDR3 has 14 residues. CDR1 and CDR2 from the germline V gene are MNHNY and SVGAGI (reference sequence). This chain's CDR3 is CASSYLTDRGGYTF. In nucleotides, the CDR3 is TGTGCCAGCAGTTACCTTACAGACAGGGGTGGCTACACCTTC.

This clonotype showed up just once. V usage is TRBV20-1 and J usage is TRBJ1-1; D possibly corresponds to TRBD1 (6 bases). The length of the CDR3 is 15 residues. Germline values: CDR1 DFQATT, CDR2 SNEGSKA (reference sequence). CDR3 nucleotide sequence: TGCAGCCTAGTAAGGCAGGGGATGATTAGGACTGAAGCTTTCTTT. Translation: CSLVRQGMIRTEAFF.

This clonotype has only a few counts. The chain joins TRBV6-2 or TRBV6-3 to TRBJ1-2; 7 bases map to TRBD1. This CDR3 contains 18 residues. The ends lost 0 bases at V and 1 base at J; junction bases unmatched: 11. Germline V gene data show CDR1 as MNHEY and CDR2 as SVGEGT. The DNA of the CDR3 is TGTGCCAGCAGTTACTCGATAGGGACAGAGCAACTTAACTATGGCTACACCTTC. Translated, it gives CASSYSIGTEQLNYGYTF.

The chain links TRBV5-1 to TRBJ1-3; D gene ambiguous. The ends were cut back, 0 bases at V and 2 bases at J, with 3 bases in the middle. This CDR3 is built from 13 residues. Germline-derived CDR1 and CDR2 are SGHRS and YFSETQ. CDR3 protein: CASSLGTGNTIYF. In DNA, the CDR3 is TGCGCCAGCAGCTTGGGGACTGGAAACACCATATATTTT.

The chain joins TRBV6-5 to TRBJ2-1; D may be TRBD2 (6 bases). V was trimmed by 5 bases and J by 3 bases, leaving 8 bases between them. This CDR3 is 13 amino acids long. The germline CDR1 and CDR2 sequences are MNHEY and SVGAGI. CDR3 sequence reads: CASSRTIYNEQFF. CDR3 bases: TGTGCCAGCAGTAGGACTATCTACAATGAGCAGTTCTTC.

V and J are TRBV20-1 and TRBJ1-1; D unresolved. V lost 3 bases, J lost 12 bases, and 14 bases lay in between. The CDR3 is 11 amino acids. CDR1 is DFQATT and CDR2 is SNEGSKA in the germline V gene (reference sequence). Written as DNA, the CDR3 is TGCAGTGCTAGGAACTCGTCCATTACTTTCTTT. This translates into CSARNSSITFF.

This clonotype showed up just a few times. The V call is TRBV6-2 or TRBV6-3, the J call TRBJ2-2; 11 bases align to TRBD2. Germline V CDR1 and CDR2: MNHEY, SVGEGT. The ends lost 6 bases at V and 5 bases at J; junction bases unmatched: 8. This CDR3 is 16 amino acids long. The CDR3 region is CASSGTSGRSTGELFF. The CDR3 region has the DNA TGTGCCAGCAGCGGTACTAGCGGGAGATCTACCGGGGAGCTGTTTTTT.